Each of the 27 T cell receptor beta chains below was sequenced from the same sample in a study of identical twins. One entry per CDR3 protein results from TCRdb running MiXCR on the 5' RACE reads. The sample yields roughly 250,000 distinct CDR3 sequences, over 13% seen once. Sequencing input: memory (CD45RO+) T cells sorted from blood. These receptors were collected from a woman younger than 30 in good health.

This sequence joins TRBV14 and TRBJ2-3; D ambiguous. Germline CDR1 SGHDN, CDR2 FVKESK. V lost 2 bases, J lost 2 bases, and 8 bases lay in between. CDR3 length: 14 residues. The CDR3 loop reads CASSQRRNTDTQYF. CDR3 sequence (DNA): TGTGCCAGCAGCCAAAGACGGAACACAGATACGCAGTATTTT.

This rearrangement joins TRBV7-8 to TRBJ1-1; 7 bases are a match to TRBD1. After removal of 1 base from V and 7 bases from J, the junction contained 12 bases not matched to a gene. Germline V CDR1 and CDR2: SGHVS, FQNEAQ. The CDR3 runs to 16 residues. CDR3 loop: CASSLGGGSGAGEAFF. CDR3 nucleotides: TGTGCCAGCAGCTTAGGAGGGGGCTCCGGGGCCGGTGAAGCTTTCTTT.

This clonotype was recorded a few times. The gene calls are TRBV25-1 and TRBJ1-5; 11 positions match TRBD1. Looked up from germline, CDR1 is MGHDK and CDR2 is SYGVNS. V shed 11 bases and J 1 base; nucleotides not matched to a gene: 10. The CDR3 is made up of 16 amino acids. The CDR3 nucleotides read TGTGCCCGGTCCCCGGGACAGGGGGGCAGCAATCAGCCCCAGCATTTT. Residues: CARSPGQGGSNQPQHF.

This clonotype was found a few times. The chain couples TRBV5-1 to TRBJ2-1; D may be TRBD2 (5 bases). Trimming removed 0 bases from V and 9 bases from J, with 10 bases in between. The germline V gene has CDR1 SGHRS and CDR2 YFSETQ. CDR3 length: 13 amino acids. CDR3 nucleotide sequence: TGCGCCAGCAGCTTGGAAACTAGGACTGAGCAGTTCTTC. It specifies CASSLETRTEQFF.

The V and J genes are TRBV6-1 and TRBJ2-7; TRBD2 aligns across 10 bases. The CDR3 is 16 amino acids. The germline V gene encodes CDR1 MNHNS and CDR2 SASEGT. The J segment lost 2 bases and the V segment lost 8 bases, leaving 12 bases of the junction unmatched. CDR3 sequence: CASHSPSSGSPYEQYF. As DNA, the CDR3 is TGTGCCAGCCATTCCCCCTCTAGCGGGAGTCCCTACGAGCAGTACTTC.

This clonotype was seen a few times. The V gene is TRBV5-6, the J gene TRBJ2-5; weak D call: TRBD1 (5 bases). Germline V gene sequence: CDR1 SGHDT, CDR2 YYEEEE. This CDR3 comprises 13 residues. Trimming cost V 3 bases and J 5 bases, with 11 bases left between them. In DNA, the CDR3 is TGTGCCAGCAGCTCAGGGATTTTGGAGACCCAGTACTTC. Its translation is CASSSGILETQYF.

This clonotype was detected only a few times. The chain recombines TRBV5-1 with TRBJ1-2; no firm D call. CDR3 length equals 13 residues. Trimming took off 0 bases at V and 5 bases at J, with 8 bases between the two ends. Per the germline V gene, CDR1 is SGHRS and CDR2 is YFSETQ. The CDR3 nucleotides read TGCGCCAGCAGCTTGGACGGGATTTATGGCTACACCTTC. Its translation is CASSLDGIYGYTF.

The chain combines TRBV6-1 with TRBJ1-5, with a tentative D call TRBD1 (6 bases). CDR1 is MNHNS and CDR2 is SASEGT in the germline V gene. CDR3 size: 13 residues. Trimming took off 4 bases at V and 6 bases at J, with 10 bases between the two ends. This chain's CDR3 is CASSGGAAQPQHF. The CDR3 bases are TGTGCCAGCAGTGGGGGGGCGGCTCAGCCCCAGCATTTT.

This clonotype was counted only a few times. The rearrangement uses TRBV11-3 and TRBJ2-7; either TRBD1 or TRBD2 may supply D (5 bases each). V lost 4 bases and J 1 base, leaving 14 bases between the germline ends. In germline, CDR1 is SGHNT, CDR2 YENEEA. CDR3 size: 15 residues. CDR3 amino acids: CASSSRGDSSYEQYF. The CDR3 DNA is TGTGCCAGCAGCTCTCGGGGCGACTCATCCTACGAGCAGTACTTC.

This clonotype has just a few counts. V usage is TRBV11-3 and J usage is TRBJ2-3; perhaps TRBD2 as D (6 bases). Germline loops: CDR1 SGHNT, CDR2 YENEEA. The V end lost 1 base, the J end lost 2 bases, and 16 bases lay between the germline ends. CDR3 length: 17 amino acids. The CDR3: CASSLGRSSGHTDTQYF. The CDR3 DNA sequence: TGTGCCAGCAGCTTAGGCCGCTCCAGCGGGCACACAGATACGCAGTATTTT.

This chain uses TRBV20-1 with TRBJ1-5, with D possibly matching TRBD1 (6 bases). The CDR3 runs 14 residues. The germline CDR1 and CDR2 sequences are DFQATT and SNEGSKA (reference sequence). V was shortened by 7 bases and J by 7 bases, with 20 bases between the two germline ends. CDR3 sequence reads: CSGRRGAAEQPQHF. Written as DNA, the CDR3 is TGCAGTGGGCGCCGGGGGGCAGCGGAGCAGCCCCAGCATTTT.

The V gene is TRBV7-3, the J gene TRBJ2-3; 8 positions agree with TRBD2. Trimming took 2 bases from V and 2 from J; bases not matched to a gene: 3. Germline CDR1 is SGHTA and CDR2 is FQGTGA. This CDR3 region has 15 residues. The CDR3 DNA reads TGTGCCAGCAGCTTAGCGGGGGGCATCACAGATACGCAGTATTTT. Encoded protein: CASSLAGGITDTQYF.

This clonotype has at least ten counts. V gene TRBV4-3 combines with J gene TRBJ1-2; perhaps TRBD1 as D (6 bases). From germline, CDR1 is LGHNA and CDR2 YSLEER. This CDR3 has 20 amino acids. V was cut by 4 bases and J by 3 bases, with 30 bases left in between. The DNA for the CDR3 is TGCGCCAGCAGCCGAGCCTCAAGGGGGGGGGGCAATTCTTACGACTATGGCTACACCTTC. This translates into CASSRASRGGGNSYDYGYTF.

The table lists this clonotype with a few counts. The chain is built from TRBV5-4 and TRBJ2-5, with 7 bases identical to TRBD2. Trimming cost V 1 base and J 5 bases; bases outside gene matches: 11. The CDR3 has 16 amino acids. The germline gives CDR1 SGHNT, CDR2 YYREEE (reference sequence). The CDR3 DNA reads as TGTGCCAGCAGCTTGAATGGCGGGGGTTTCGGGGAGACCCAGTACTTC. Translation: CASSLNGGGFGETQYF.

The chain couples TRBV28 to TRBJ2-4; 9 bases map to TRBD1. The CDR3 is 15 amino acids. Per the germline V gene, CDR1 is MDHEN and CDR2 is SYDVKM. V gave up 4 bases and J gave up 3 bases; unmatched junction bases: 4. The CDR3 loop reads CASSSQGAGKNIQYF. CDR3 DNA sequence: TGTGCCAGCAGTTCACAGGGGGCAGGCAAAAACATTCAGTACTTC.

The chain joins TRBV11-3 to TRBJ2-7; D gene ambiguous. Germline-derived CDR1 and CDR2 are SGHNT and YENEEA. The CDR3 spans 14 residues. The V gene lost 8 bases and the J gene lost 2 bases, with 16 bases spanning the gap. The CDR3 sequence: CASAGPPGPYEQYF. The CDR3 nucleotides read TGTGCCAGCGCCGGGCCCCCAGGACCCTACGAGCAGTACTTC. The complete variable domain, with remaining parts taken from reference TRBV11-3 and TRBJ2-7, reads EAGVVQSPRYKIIEKKQPVAFWCNPISGHNTLYWYLQNLGQGPELLIRYENEEAVDDSQLPKDRFSAERLKGVDSTLKIQPAELGDSAVYLCASAGPPGPYEQYFGPGTRLTVT.

The J gene is TRBJ2-7, the V gene TRBV2, with 9 bases lining up with TRBD1. Germline assignment: CDR1 SNHLY and CDR2 FYNNEI. The CDR3 loop spans 12 amino acids. V shed 11 bases, J shed 6 bases, and the junction held 8 bases outside the gene matches. CDR3 sequence reads: CAGGQGEGEQYF. DNA for the CDR3: TGTGCCGGGGGACAGGGAGAGGGCGAGCAGTACTTC.

In its sample, this clonotype was seen a few times. This chain uses TRBV6-1 with TRBJ2-7; D perhaps matches TRBD1 (5 bases). Trimming removed 6 bases from V and 0 bases from J, with 12 bases in between. Germline assignment: CDR1 MNHNS and CDR2 SASEGT. The CDR3 has 14 residues. In nucleotides, the CDR3 is TGTGCCAGCAGGATATCAGGGAACTCCTACGAGCAGTACTTC. Protein: CASRISGNSYEQYF.

Many counts were recorded for this clonotype. The chain employs TRBV5-6 and TRBJ2-7; TRBD2 agrees at 9 bases. V lost 0 bases to trimming and J lost 1 base; unmatched junction nucleotides: 8. This CDR3 spans 17 amino acids. Germline CDR1 and CDR2: SGHDT and YYEEEE. The CDR3 DNA follows: TGTGCCAGCAGCTTGGCCTGGGTAGCGGGAGTGTCCTACGAGCAGTACTTC. Its translation: CASSLAWVAGVSYEQYF. Full variable domain (outside the CDR3, taken from reference TRBV5-6 and TRBJ2-7): DAGVTQSPTHLIKTRGQQVTLRCSPKSGHDTVSWYQQALGQGPQFIFQYYEEEERQRGNFPDRFSGHQFPNYSSELNVNALLLGDSALYLCASSLAWVAGVSYEQYFGPGTRLTVT.

This chain connects TRBV7-9 to TRBJ2-1; TRBD2 agrees at 9 bases. Germline V gene data show CDR1 as SEHNR and CDR2 as FQNEAQ (reference sequence). The trim removed 5 bases at V and 4 bases at J, leaving 9 bases unmatched. The CDR3 has 16 residues. The CDR3 sequence is CASSPPASGIYNEQFF. CDR3 in DNA: TGTGCCAGCAGCCCCCCGGCTAGCGGGATATACAATGAGCAGTTCTTC.

This clonotype was seen at least ten times. The V gene is TRBV30, the J gene TRBJ2-7; D not resolved. There are 11 residues in the CDR3. V lost 7 bases and J lost 0, with 7 bases in between. Germline CDR1 reads GTSNPN; CDR2 reads SVGIG (reference sequence). The DNA of the CDR3 is TGTGCCTTAGAGAGCTCCTACGAGCAGTACTTC. This gives the protein CALESSYEQYF.

V gene TRBV5-5 combines with J gene TRBJ2-3, with D perhaps matching TRBD1 (5 bases). Trimming stripped 3 bases from V and 3 bases from J, with 8 bases between. The CDR3 extends over 13 amino acids. Per germline, CDR1 SGHKS and CDR2 YYEKEE (reference sequence). The CDR3 coding sequence is TGTGCCAGCAGCTCCCGACAGACAGATACGCAGTATTTT. This codes for CASSSRQTDTQYF.

This clonotype was counted ten times or more. The rearrangement links TRBV6-2 or TRBV6-3 to TRBJ2-7; TRBD1 might be the D (5 bases). Trimming took 2 bases from V and 4 from J, leaving 12 bases between them. The CDR3 is made up of 14 amino acids. CDR1 is MNHEY, CDR2 SVGEGT, per germline. The CDR3 loop reads CASSYRTNSYEQYF. The CDR3 DNA reads as TGTGCCAGCAGTTACCGGACAAACTCTTACGAGCAGTACTTC.

This clonotype was seen a few times. V usage is TRBV6-1 and J usage is TRBJ1-4; D perhaps matches TRBD1 (6 bases). This CDR3 contains 14 residues. Germline CDR1 reads MNHNS; CDR2 reads SASEGT. Trimming shortened V by 4 bases and J by 4 bases, and 10 bases separated the two germline ends. The CDR3 region has the DNA TGTGCCAGCAGTGCGGGGGCGCTTAATGAAAAACTGTTTTTT. This gives the protein CASSAGALNEKLFF.

This clonotype was counted a few times. The V and J genes are TRBV7-9 and TRBJ2-7; TRBD2 matches 12 bases. The CDR3 covers 16 residues. Germline V gene sequence: CDR1 SEHNR, CDR2 FQNEAQ (reference sequence). V shed 3 bases, J shed 5 bases, and the junction held 8 bases outside the gene matches. The CDR3 DNA sequence: TGTGCCAGCAGCTTCCTCGGGACTAGCGGGTTGGACGAGCAGTACTTC. This translates into CASSFLGTSGLDEQYF.

The chain recombines TRBV7-2 with TRBJ1-1; D gene unclear. V shed 1 base and J shed 10 bases, with 7 bases lying between them. Germline V gene lookup returns CDR1 SGHTA and CDR2 FQGNSA. The CDR3 is made up of 11 amino acids. The CDR3 coding sequence is TGTGCCAGCAGCTTAGTAGCCCTAGCTTTCTTT. Translation: CASSLVALAFF.

This clonotype was counted a few times. The chain joins TRBV2 to TRBJ1-2; no clear D. The CDR3 has 13 amino acids. Trimming stripped 1 base from V and 2 bases from J, with 5 bases between. Germline CDR1 SNHLY, CDR2 FYNNEI. The CDR3 DNA is TGTGCCAGCAGTGAAGAGTCCAACTATGGCTACACCTTC. This gives the protein CASSEESNYGYTF.